Listed below are T cell receptor beta chains from one sample, sequenced in a study of siplizumab effects on memory and regulatory T cells. Profiling relied on immunoSEQ multiplex PCR, and the TCRdb table lists in-frame clones only, not all of them. In the table there are some 100,000 clones, around 90% of which are singletons. Sequenced: non-Treg CD4+ T cells sorted from blood. The receptors originated from a human donor in good health. The CDR3 runs from the conserved cysteine through the conserved F or W. A D gene is named only where the DNA matches it firmly. Clone sizes are given selectively: once, few, many, or a class where the clone is expanded.

clone size	J gene	D gene	V gene	CDR3 protein	CDR3 DNA
.	TRBJ1-5	.	TRBV27	CASRPQGFIQPQHF	TGTGCCAGCAGACCGCAGGGGTTCATTCAGCCCCAGCATTTT
.	TRBJ2-5	.	TRBV18	CASSPVNQETQYF	TGTGCCAGCTCACCAGTGAACCAAGAGACCCAGTACTTC
once	TRBJ2-7	.	TRBV30	CAWSHPAGGAGAYEQYF	TGTGCCTGGAGTCACCCCGCCGGGGGCGCAGGAGCCTACGAGCAGTACTTC
.	TRBJ2-1	.	TRBV18	CASSSTGTSYNEQFF	TGTGCCAGCTCATCGACCGGGACTTCCTACAATGAGCAGTTCTTC
few	TRBJ2-5	TRBD1	TRBV29-1	CSVKDRAQETQYF	TGCAGCGTTAAGGACAGGGCGCAAGAGACCCAGTACTTC
.	TRBJ2-2	.	TRBV29-1	CSVAGSRRAENTGELFF	TGCAGCGTTGCAGGGTCTCGTAGAGCAGAGAACACCGGGGAGCTGTTTTTT
.	TRBJ1-2	.	TRBV2	CASSVGIRALYGYTF	TGTGCCAGCAGTGTCGGTATCAGGGCTCTCTATGGCTACACCTTC
.	TRBJ1-4	TRBD1	TRBV2	CASSRQGGNEKLFF	TGTGCCAGCAGTCGACAGGGTGGAAATGAAAAACTGTTTTTT
.	TRBJ2-7	TRBD2	TRBV10-3	CAINSGRGDYEQYF	TGTGCCATCAACAGCGGGAGGGGAGACTACGAGCAGTACTTC
.	TRBJ2-7	.	TRBV11-1	CASSSTATYEQYF	TGTGCCAGCAGCTCGACGGCTACCTACGAGCAGTACTTC
.	TRBJ2-1	.	TRBV11-3	CASSPYANEQFF	TGTGCCAGCAGCCCCTATGCGAATGAGCAGTTCTTC
.	TRBJ1-4	.	TRBV30	CAWNLVGKEHEKLFF	TGTGCCTGGAATTTGGTAGGGAAGGAACATGAAAAACTGTTTTTT
.	TRBJ1-3	.	TRBV19	CASTALGNTIYF	TGTGCCAGTACCGCGCTTGGAAACACCATATATTTT
once	TRBJ2-7	TRBD1	TRBV28	CASRTGQGASYEQYF	TGTGCCAGCAGGACCGGACAGGGGGCGTCCTACGAGCAGTACTTC
.	TRBJ2-5	.	TRBV4-1	CASSRRTGKEETQYF	TGCGCCAGCAGCCGCCGAACAGGGAAGGAGGAGACCCAGTACTTC
.	TRBJ2-1	.	TRBV25-1	CASTKSQEGEQFF	TGTGCCAGCACCAAGTCCCAGGAAGGTGAGCAGTTCTTC